This T cell receptor beta chain was sequenced in a study of blood T cell repertoires in COVID-19. Repertoires were generated with immunoSEQ multiplex PCR, while TCRdb's copy carries only in-frame clones and drops some. Here the sample spans hundreds of thousands of clones, 70% to 90% being singletons. The sample was PBMCs or T cells enriched from blood (not recorded which). The sequence came from a man aged 18 to 30 who had recovered from COVID-19.

CDR3 region: CASSQATGLVYNEQFF. The DNA of the CDR3 is TGTGCCAGCAGCCAAGCCACGGGACTAGTCTACAATGAGCAGTTCTTC. V usage is TRBV3-1 (or the pseudogene TRBV3-2) and J usage is TRBJ2-1; 8 bases are shared with TRBD2. The CDR3 length is 16 residues. Trimming removed 1 base from V and 3 bases from J; junction bases left unmatched: 5. Germline CDR1 is LGHDT and CDR2 is YNNKEL (reference sequence).